This T cell receptor beta chain came from a study of blood T cell repertoires in COVID-19. Study-wide background: Sources were T cells, B-cell-depleted T cells, or PBMCs; the material itself was cDNA or gDNA.

Trimming stripped 4 bases from V and 0 bases from J, with 7 bases between. Germline loops: CDR1 ENHRY, CDR2 SYGVKD. CDR3 size: 14 residues. Original handling: Estimates of nucleated cell counts were drawn from the amplification of reference gene primers. Libraries were prepared by immunoSEQ multiplex PCR; TCRdb keeps only in-frame clonotypes and omits some of them. V, J and clone size reflect that table, while D and trimming were determined from the DNA. The data hold about 260,000 clones, with around nine tenths observed a single time. The chain recombines TRBV10-3 with TRBJ2-1; D uncertain. Sequencing was carried out using peripheral blood. This sequence originates from a man aged 30-40 years with active or convalescent COVID-19. This CDR3 reads CAISVRDSYNEQFF. DNA for the CDR3: TGTGCCATCAGTGTGAGAGACTCCTACAATGAGCAGTTCTTC.